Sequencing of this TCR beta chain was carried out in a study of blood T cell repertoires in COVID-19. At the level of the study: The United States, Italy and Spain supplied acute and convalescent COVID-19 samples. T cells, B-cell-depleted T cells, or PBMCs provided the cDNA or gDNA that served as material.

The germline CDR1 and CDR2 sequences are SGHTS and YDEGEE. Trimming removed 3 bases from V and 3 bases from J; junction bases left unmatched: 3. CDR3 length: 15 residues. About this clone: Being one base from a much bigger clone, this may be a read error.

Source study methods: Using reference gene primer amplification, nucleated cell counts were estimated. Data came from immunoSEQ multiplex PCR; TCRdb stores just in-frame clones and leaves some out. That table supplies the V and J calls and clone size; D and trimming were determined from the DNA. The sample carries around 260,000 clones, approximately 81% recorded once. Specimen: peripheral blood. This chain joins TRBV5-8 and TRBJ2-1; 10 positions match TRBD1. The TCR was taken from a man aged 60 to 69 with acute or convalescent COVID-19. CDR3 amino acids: CASSSGTGVYNEQFF. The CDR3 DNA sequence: TGTGCCAGCAGCTCCGGGACAGGGGTCTACAATGAGCAGTTCTTC. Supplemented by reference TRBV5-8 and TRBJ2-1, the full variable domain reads EAGVTQSPTHLIKTRGQQATLRCSPISGHTSVYWYQQALGLGLQFLLWYDEGEERNRGNFPPRFSGRQFPNYSSELNVNALELEDSALYLCASSSGTGVYNEQFFGPGTRLTVL.